Shown below are 10 T cell receptor beta chains from a single sample sequenced in a study of T cells after yellow fever vaccination. TCRdb re-called the 5' RACE reads with MiXCR, one entry per CDR3 protein. The sample contains about 330,000 distinct CDR3 sequences, approximately 7% of which appear only once. The input for sequencing was PBMCs, taken about 41 days after the first yellow fever vaccination. The receptor set was obtained from a man younger than 35 who received the YFV17D yellow fever vaccine.

This clonotype occurred many times. The chain employs TRBV9 and TRBJ2-3, with a weak D call TRBD2 (6 bases). Germline assignment: CDR1 SGDLS and CDR2 YYNGEE. Trimming left V 3 bases short and J 8 bases short, with 13 bases between. This CDR3 has 13 amino acids. CDR3 loop: CASSGPGLGTQYF. The CDR3 bases are TGTGCCAGCAGCGGCCCGGGACTTGGTACGCAGTATTTT.

This rearrangement joins TRBV15 to TRBJ1-2; the D is unclear. CDR1 and CDR2 (germline): LNHNV, YYDKDF (reference sequence). The CDR3 has 14 amino acids. Trimming stripped 1 base from V and 8 bases from J, with 14 bases between. The CDR3 protein is CATSRAFGWEGYTF. The DNA for the CDR3 is TGTGCCACCAGCAGAGCTTTTGGATGGGAGGGCTACACCTTC. The full variable domain, with the rest looked up from reference TRBV15 and TRBJ1-2, is DAMVIQNPRYQVTQFGKPVTLSCSQTLNHNVMYWYQQKSSQAPKLLFHYYDKDFNNEADTPDNFQSRRPNTSFCFLDIRSPGLGDTAMYLCATSRAFGWEGYTFGSGTRLTVV.

This clonotype appeared many times. The chain links TRBV15 to TRBJ2-7, with TRBD1 matching over 7 bases. The CDR3 is 14 amino acids. V lost 2 bases to trimming and J lost 3 bases; unmatched junction nucleotides: 4. Germline values: CDR1 LNHNV, CDR2 YYDKDF (reference sequence). CDR3 coding DNA: TGTGCCACCAGCAGAACGGGACAGAGCTACGAGCAGTACTTC. It specifies CATSRTGQSYEQYF.

This clonotype was detected only a few times. The V call is TRBV7-9, the J call TRBJ2-1, with D possibly being TRBD2 (6 bases). Germline CDR1 SEHNR, CDR2 FQNEAQ (reference sequence). V was cut by 5 bases and J by 8 bases, with 19 bases left in between. The CDR3 has 15 residues. The CDR3 DNA sequence: TGTGCCAGCAGCCCCATTTCGGGCAGGGACTATGAGCAGTTCTTC. Protein product: CASSPISGRDYEQFF.

The sample holds a few counts of this clonotype. This rearrangement joins TRBV9 to TRBJ2-3; 7 nucleotides align to TRBD2. J gave up 4 bases and V 2 bases, and 7 bases lay outside the gene matches. The CDR3 has 15 residues. Germline values: CDR1 SGDLS, CDR2 YYNGEE. The DNA for the CDR3 is TGTGCCAGCAGCGTGGTAGGACTAGGGGCAGATACGCAGTATTTT. This gives the protein CASSVVGLGADTQYF. The complete variable domain, with remaining parts taken from reference TRBV9 and TRBJ2-3, reads DSGVTQTPKHLITATGQRVTLRCSPRSGDLSVYWYQQSLDQGLQFLIQYYNGEERAKGNILERFSAQQFPDLHSELNLSSLELGDSALYFCASSVVGLGADTQYFGPGTRLTVL.

The rearrangement uses TRBV7-2 and TRBJ1-6; maybe TRBD1 (5 bases). CDR3 length: 15 amino acids. V was pared by 6 bases and J by 8 bases, with 17 bases between. Germline loops: CDR1 SGHTA, CDR2 FQGNSA. In DNA, the CDR3 is TGTGCCAGCAGGTTCCCTGGCAGGGCTCATTCACCCCTCCACTTT. Translating gives CASRFPGRAHSPLHF.

This clonotype was seen repeatedly, ten times or more. The V and J genes are TRBV5-1 and TRBJ2-5; a weak D match, TRBD2 (6 bases). CDR3 length: 16 amino acids. The germline gives CDR1 SGHRS, CDR2 YFSETQ. Deletions cut 4 bases from V and 5 bases from J, with 21 bases between. CDR3 residues: CASSPEAGHVGETQYF. In DNA form, the CDR3 reads TGCGCCAGCAGCCCGGAAGCGGGCCATGTGGGGGAGACCCAGTACTTC.

A few counts support this clonotype. This chain connects TRBV7-2 to TRBJ2-7, with 11 bases that match TRBD2. Germline CDR1 SGHTA, CDR2 FQGNSA. The CDR3 has 15 residues. Germline trimming cut 5 bases from V and 3 bases from J; bases unmatched to any gene: 6. The CDR3 loop is CASSAGTSGFYEQYF. The CDR3 nucleotides are TGTGCCAGCAGCGCCGGGACTAGCGGATTCTACGAGCAGTACTTC.

The sample holds many counts of this clonotype. V usage is TRBV7-3 and J usage is TRBJ2-1; D gene ambiguous. The CDR3 contains 13 residues. Germline V gene data show CDR1 as SGHTA and CDR2 as FQGTGA. V was clipped by 0 bases and J by 9 bases, with 9 bases between them. The CDR3 spells CASSLTGLGEQFF. DNA of the CDR3: TGTGCCAGCAGCTTAACGGGCCTCGGTGAGCAGTTCTTC. Supplemented by reference TRBV7-3 and TRBJ2-1, the full variable domain reads GAGVSQTPSNKVTEKGKYVELRCDPISGHTALYWYRQSLGQGPEFLIYFQGTGAADDSGLPNDRFFAVRPEGSVSTLKIQRTERGDSAVYLCASSLTGLGEQFFGPGTRLTVL.

The rearrangement uses TRBV4-3 and TRBJ1-1; maybe TRBD1 (5 bases). With 0 bases removed from V and 4 bases from J, the gap between germline ends came to 12 bases. CDR3 size: 15 residues. Germline V gives CDR1 LGHNA, CDR2 YSLEER. CDR3 sequence reads: CASSQELGRGTEAFF. The DNA of the CDR3 is TGCGCCAGCAGCCAAGAGCTGGGTAGGGGCACTGAAGCTTTCTTT.